One sample yielded the 15 T cell receptor beta chains listed below, sequenced in a study of CD8 T cells in ankylosing spondylitis. What these receptors recognize is not known. Points from the study as a whole: A motif in TCR beta, a set of fewer than ten highly homologous variants, appeared characteristic of ankylosing spondylitis blood.

TCRdb used MiXCR to reprocess the 5' RACE reads, holding one entry per CDR3 protein. The table lists fewer than 650,000 distinct CDR3 sequences, 9.5% to 15% of them singletons. The sample consisted of blood, either unsorted or a sorted T cell fraction (not recorded which). These receptors were collected from a male donor with ankylosing spondylitis.

V usage is TRBV10-3 and J usage is TRBJ2-7; D may be TRBD1 or TRBD2 (5 bases each). With 0 bases removed from V and 6 bases from J, the gap between germline ends came to 9 bases. CDR1 and CDR2 (germline): ENHRY, SYGVKD. This CDR3 has 13 amino acids. In nucleotides, the CDR3 is TGTGCCATCAGTGAGTCAGGGGAGACCGAGCAGTACGTC. Translation gives CAISESGETEQYV.

V is TRBV25-1 and J is TRBJ1-2, with D perhaps matching TRBD1 (5 bases). V was pared by 2 bases and J by 7 bases, with 8 bases between. This CDR3 region has 12 residues. The germline gives CDR1 MGHDK, CDR2 SYGVNS. CDR3 nucleotides: TGTGCCAGCAGTGAAGCAGGGTCTGGCTACACCTTC. Translated: CASSEAGSGYTF.

V gene TRBV7-8 combines with J gene TRBJ1-4; D remains ambiguous. Germline V gives CDR1 SGHVS, CDR2 FQNEAQ. There are 15 residues in the CDR3. V was pared by 0 bases and J by 3 bases, with 8 bases between. The CDR3 spells CASSLAETPNEKLFF. CDR3 DNA: TGTGCCAGCAGCTTAGCGGAGACTCCTAATGAAAAACTGTTTTTT.

This clonotype appeared a few times. The chain recombines TRBV5-1 with TRBJ1-1, with D perhaps matching TRBD1 (6 bases). Per the germline V gene, CDR1 is SGHRS and CDR2 is YFSETQ. V was trimmed by 4 bases and J by 1 base, leaving 17 bases between them. This CDR3 is built from 16 residues. This CDR3 reads CASSPRGGGGNTEAFF. The CDR3 nucleotides read TGCGCCAGCAGCCCCCGGGGAGGGGGAGGGAACACTGAAGCTTTCTTT. Variable domain in full (rest from reference TRBV5-1 and TRBJ1-1): KAGVTQTPRYLIKTRGQQVTLSCSPISGHRSVSWYQQTPGQGLQFLFEYFSETQRNKGNFPGRFSGRQFSNSRSEMNVSTLELGDSALYLCASSPRGGGGNTEAFFGQGTRLTVV.

This chain links TRBV11-2 with TRBJ1-5; TRBD1 is a possible D gene (5 bases). The CDR3 runs 16 residues. Trimming left V 2 bases short and J 5 bases short, with 16 bases between. Germline V gives CDR1 SGHAT, CDR2 FQNNGV. The CDR3 region has the DNA TGTGCCAGCAGCTTACGGTGGGGCAACGGGTATCAGCCCCAGCATTTT. As protein: CASSLRWGNGYQPQHF.

This clonotype was seen many times. This chain joins TRBV27 and TRBJ1-1, with a possible D match to TRBD1 (5 bases). The CDR3 runs 13 residues. Germline V gives CDR1 MNHEY, CDR2 SMNVEV (reference sequence). Trimming removed 6 bases from V and 1 base from J, with 9 bases in between. CDR3: CASSYGANTEAFF. As DNA, the CDR3 is TGTGCCAGCAGCTACGGGGCGAACACTGAAGCTTTCTTT.

This rearrangement joins TRBV3-1 to TRBJ1-3; 7 bases agree with TRBD1. The CDR3 spans 15 residues. Per germline, CDR1 LGHDT and CDR2 YNNKEL (reference sequence). The V gene end was trimmed by 4 bases and the J gene end by 0 bases; junction bases not matched to a gene: 3. The CDR3 coding sequence is TGTGCCAGCAGCCGGGACAGTGTCTCTGGAAACACCATATATTTT. It yields the protein CASSRDSVSGNTIYF.

This clonotype was recorded a few times. The chain joins TRBV5-1 to TRBJ1-2; the match to TRBD1 covers 7 bases. Germline trimming cut 3 bases from V and 4 bases from J; bases unmatched to any gene: 6. The length of the CDR3 is 14 residues. Germline V gene lookup returns CDR1 SGHRS and CDR2 YFSETQ. CDR3 protein: CASSSVTGPYGYTF. The DNA of the CDR3 is TGCGCCAGCAGCTCCGTGACAGGGCCCTATGGCTACACCTTC.

The CDR3 DNA follows: TGTGCCAGCAGCTTCGACAGGAGCTCCTATAATTCACCCCTCCACTTT. It is translated as CASSFDRSSYNSPLHF. The chain has TRBV7-8 and TRBJ1-6; tentatively, D is TRBD1 (6 bases). CDR1 is SGHVS, CDR2 FQNEAQ, per germline. Trimming took off 3 bases at V and 0 bases at J, with 9 bases between the two ends. The CDR3 is 16 amino acids.

V and J are TRBV20-1 and TRBJ2-7, with 8 bases that match TRBD2. CDR1 is DFQATT and CDR2 is SNEGSKA in the germline V gene (reference sequence). This CDR3 spans 13 amino acids. J was trimmed by 6 bases and V by 6 bases; bases with no gene match: 10. CDR3: CSAYPGLGAEQYF. DNA for the CDR3: TGCAGTGCGTATCCGGGACTAGGGGCCGAGCAGTACTTC.

This chain connects TRBV3-1 to TRBJ1-3; D gene unclear. This CDR3 has 15 amino acids. Germline V gene lookup returns CDR1 LGHDT and CDR2 YNNKEL (reference sequence). The germline V and J ends were trimmed by 4 bases and 2 bases, with 12 bases remaining between them. CDR3 sequence reads: CASSPVPGPGNTIYF. Here the CDR3 DNA reads TGTGCCAGCAGCCCCGTGCCCGGACCTGGAAACACCATATATTTT.

This clonotype was found many times. The V gene is TRBV12-3 or TRBV12-4, the J gene TRBJ2-3; D not resolved. This CDR3 has 11 residues. Deletions cut 7 bases from V and 5 bases from J, with 7 bases between. The CDR3 nucleotides are TGTGCCAGCACCCTAAGAGATACGCAGTATTTT. It yields the protein CASTLRDTQYF.

This clonotype has a handful of counts. The chain carries TRBV6-1 and TRBJ1-5; no definite D call. The germline gives CDR1 MNHNS, CDR2 SASEGT. V was pared by 1 base and J by 4 bases, with 8 bases between. The CDR3 loop spans 14 amino acids. This CDR3 is CASSEVRPNQPQHF. The CDR3 bases are TGTGCCAGCAGTGAAGTCAGACCAAATCAGCCCCAGCATTTT.

The V gene is TRBV6-1, the J gene TRBJ2-5, with D unclear. This CDR3 is 14 amino acids long. Germline-derived CDR1 and CDR2 are MNHNS and SASEGT. V dropped 6 bases and J dropped 5 bases, with 16 bases sitting between them. CDR3 loop: CASSRKIRVETQYF. Here the CDR3 DNA reads TGTGCCAGCAGCCGGAAGATTCGTGTTGAGACCCAGTACTTC.

This clonotype has at least ten counts. The CDR3 nucleotides read TGTGCCAGCAGCGGCCGACAGGGGGCTTTCACTGAAGCTTTCTTT. The encoded protein is CASSGRQGAFTEAFF. This sequence joins TRBV3-1 and TRBJ1-1, with 10 nucleotides matching TRBD1. The CDR3 consists of 15 residues. Germline CDR1 and CDR2: LGHDT and YNNKEL (reference sequence). Unmatched junction bases numbered 7, after V lost 5 bases and J lost 4 bases. The full variable domain, its missing parts supplied by reference TRBV3-1 and TRBJ1-1, is DTAVSQTPKYLVTQMGNDKSIKCEQNLGHDTMYWYKQDSKKFLKIMFSYNNKELIINETVPNRFSPKSPDKAHLNLHINSLELGDSAVYFCASSGRQGAFTEAFFGQGTRLTVV.